Listed below are T cell receptor beta chains from one sample, sequenced in a study of beta chain features in type 1 diabetes. Profiled with immunoSEQ multiplex PCR; TCRdb holds only in-frame clones, not every one. Found here are 400,000 to 600,000 clones, roughly 30% of them singletons; the top ten hold 0.05% to 0.07%. The sample comprised naive CD4+ T cells from blood. These receptors came from a man younger than 30 in good health. Both conserved end residues are trimmed from each CDR3. Fields, in order: J gene, V gene, CDR3 protein.

J gene: TRBJ1-1; V gene: TRBV27; CDR3 protein: ASTPGPWSTEAF
J gene: TRBJ2-5; V gene: TRBV5-1; CDR3 protein: ASSLGQETQY
J gene: TRBJ1-2; V gene: TRBV30; CDR3 protein: AWRRQDTYYGYT
J gene: TRBJ1-2; V gene: TRBV30; CDR3 protein: AWSRDRVVTGYT
J gene: TRBJ2-5; V gene: TRBV7-9; CDR3 protein: ASSFGDRQETQY
J gene: TRBJ2-1; V gene: TRBV18; CDR3 protein: ASSPPPSNEQF
J gene: TRBJ1-5; V gene: TRBV29-1; CDR3 protein: SVLTQNQPQH
J gene: TRBJ2-1; V gene: TRBV6-1; CDR3 protein: ASSEGGQAYNEQF
J gene: TRBJ2-7; V gene: TRBV7-2; CDR3 protein: ASSRQASSYEQY
J gene: TRBJ1-4; V gene: TRBV30; CDR3 protein: AWSTRGEKLF
J gene: TRBJ1-1; V gene: TRBV30; CDR3 protein: AWSVQAGLNTEAF
J gene: TRBJ2-4; V gene: TRBV5-4; CDR3 protein: ASSGEGGNIQY
J gene: TRBJ2-2; V gene: TRBV29-1; CDR3 protein: SVDSGCSTGELF
J gene: TRBJ2-7; V gene: TRBV7-9; CDR3 protein: ASSLDSRGPPYEQY
J gene: TRBJ2-1; V gene: TRBV30; CDR3 protein: AWSVLAGKGWDEQF
J gene: TRBJ2-7; V gene: TRBV7-2; CDR3 protein: ASSLAQPESYEQY
J gene: TRBJ1-5; V gene: TRBV7-2; CDR3 protein: ASSRGFSNQPQH
J gene: TRBJ2-7; V gene: TRBV4-3; CDR3 protein: ASSQDKLAEQY
J gene: TRBJ1-2; V gene: TRBV13; CDR3 protein: ASTADRGRDYGYT
J gene: TRBJ2-5; V gene: TRBV27; CDR3 protein: ASSLSPGQGQETQY
J gene: TRBJ2-5; V gene: TRBV18; CDR3 protein: ASSPGLRETQY
J gene: TRBJ2-7; V gene: TRBV30; CDR3 protein: AWGEGSYEQY
J gene: TRBJ2-3; V gene: TRBV4-3; CDR3 protein: ASSQDTGSSFQDTQY
J gene: TRBJ1-1; V gene: TRBV30; CDR3 protein: AWNRDTEAF
J gene: TRBJ2-7; V gene: TRBV30; CDR3 protein: ALAGGRSYEQY
J gene: TRBJ2-6; V gene: TRBV29-1; CDR3 protein: SVRRGQDSSGANVLT
J gene: TRBJ2-1; V gene: TRBV5-1; CDR3 protein: ASSLEAYNEQF
J gene: TRBJ2-5; V gene: TRBV28; CDR3 protein: ASSPVVAETQY
J gene: TRBJ2-5; V gene: TRBV12-2; CDR3 protein: ASRFRPAKETQY
J gene: TRBJ2-1; V gene: TRBV29-1; CDR3 protein: SVEEGGAKAF
J gene: TRBJ2-7; V gene: TRBV5-1; CDR3 protein: ASSLAGTYSYEQY
J gene: TRBJ2-3; V gene: TRBV4-1; CDR3 protein: ASSQDYGGSTDTQY
J gene: TRBJ2-7; V gene: TRBV9; CDR3 protein: ASHPFGRGLYEQY
J gene: TRBJ2-5; V gene: TRBV7-9; CDR3 protein: ASSQRAAVQETQY
J gene: TRBJ2-1; V gene: TRBV28; CDR3 protein: ASSPPSGANSYNEQF
J gene: TRBJ2-3; V gene: TRBV9; CDR3 protein: ASSVGIAGTTDTQY
J gene: TRBJ1-1; V gene: TRBV30; CDR3 protein: AWSLRAEAF
J gene: TRBJ2-3; V gene: TRBV7-9; CDR3 protein: ASSSTSGRNTQY
J gene: TRBJ2-2; V gene: TRBV30; CDR3 protein: AWPREERNTGELF
J gene: TRBJ2-5; V gene: TRBV7-8; CDR3 protein: ASSQGLGETQY
J gene: TRBJ2-1; V gene: TRBV10-3; CDR3 protein: AISEKREVPNEQF
J gene: TRBJ2-1; V gene: TRBV15; CDR3 protein: ATSRDSTSGSGNEQF
J gene: TRBJ1-2; V gene: TRBV30; CDR3 protein: AWSVQTGFYGYT
J gene: TRBJ2-2; V gene: TRBV7-3; CDR3 protein: ASSPSGDGELF
J gene: TRBJ1-1; V gene: TRBV30; CDR3 protein: AWVDRANTEAF
J gene: TRBJ2-5; V gene: TRBV29-1; CDR3 protein: SVESWEGETQY